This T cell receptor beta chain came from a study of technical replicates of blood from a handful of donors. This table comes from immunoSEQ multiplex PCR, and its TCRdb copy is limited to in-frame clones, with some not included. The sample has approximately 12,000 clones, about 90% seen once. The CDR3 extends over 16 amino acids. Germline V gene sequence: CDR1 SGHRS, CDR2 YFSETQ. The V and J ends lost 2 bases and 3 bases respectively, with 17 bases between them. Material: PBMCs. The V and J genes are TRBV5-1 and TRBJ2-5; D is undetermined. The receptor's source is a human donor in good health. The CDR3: CASSFDGQKHKETQYF. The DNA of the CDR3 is TGCGCCAGCAGCTTTGATGGGCAAAAACACAAAGAGACCCAGTACTTC.